This TCR beta chain was captured by sequencing in a study of cytomegalovirus exposure and HLA in healthy donors. As for the study in general: The 110 or so validation repertoires were produced on the same platform as the 650 to 800 repertoires of the first cohort. This was reported in a later analysis. Findings and limits, study-wide: The majority of TCR sequences were rare, yet some public TCRs appeared in many donors. The classifier reportedly diagnosed cytomegalovirus status with high sensitivity and specificity.

A word on this clone: What it binds is unknown.

Profiling relied on immunoSEQ multiplex PCR, and the TCRdb table lists in-frame clones only, not all of them. This repertoire shows approximately 300,000 clones, 80% to 90% found once; its top ten account for about 0.8%. The length of the CDR3 is 16 residues. Trimming removed 2 bases from V and 2 bases from J; junction bases left unmatched: 6. The germline CDR1 and CDR2 sequences are LGHNA and YNFKEQ. Material: PBMCs. The chain combines TRBV4-2 with TRBJ2-5, with 9 bases matching TRBD2. The sequence was obtained from a young woman in good health and CMV-seronegative. CDR3 amino acids: CASSQTGLADQETQYF. The CDR3 DNA follows: TGTGCCAGCAGCCAAACGGGACTAGCAGATCAAGAGACCCAGTACTTC.